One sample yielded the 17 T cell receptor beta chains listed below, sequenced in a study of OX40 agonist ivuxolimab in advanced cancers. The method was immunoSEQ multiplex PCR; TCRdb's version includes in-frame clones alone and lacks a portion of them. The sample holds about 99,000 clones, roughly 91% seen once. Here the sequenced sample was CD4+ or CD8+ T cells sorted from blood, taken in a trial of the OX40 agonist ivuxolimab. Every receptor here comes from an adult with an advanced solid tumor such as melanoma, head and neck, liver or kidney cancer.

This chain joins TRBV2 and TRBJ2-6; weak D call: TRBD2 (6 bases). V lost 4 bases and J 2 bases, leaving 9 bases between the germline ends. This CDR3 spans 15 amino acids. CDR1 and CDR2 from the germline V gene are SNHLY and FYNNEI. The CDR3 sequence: CASSVWGAGANVLTF. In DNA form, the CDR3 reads TGTGCCAGCAGTGTTTGGGGGGCTGGGGCCAACGTCCTGACTTTC.

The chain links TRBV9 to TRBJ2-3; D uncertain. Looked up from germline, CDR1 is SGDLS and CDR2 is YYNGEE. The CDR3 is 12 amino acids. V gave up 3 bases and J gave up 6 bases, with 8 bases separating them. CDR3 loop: CASSGDVDTQYF. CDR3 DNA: TGTGCCAGCAGCGGGGATGTGGATACGCAGTATTTT.

CDR3 nucleotides: TGCAGCGTTGGGTCTAGCGGGAGGGAAGAGACCCAGTACTTC. It is translated as CSVGSSGREETQYF. The chain couples TRBV29-1 to TRBJ2-5; 12 bases line up with TRBD2. CDR3 length: 14 amino acids. The J segment lost 3 bases and the V segment lost 4 bases, leaving 3 bases of the junction unmatched. CDR1 SQVTM and CDR2 ANQGSEA come from the germline V gene.

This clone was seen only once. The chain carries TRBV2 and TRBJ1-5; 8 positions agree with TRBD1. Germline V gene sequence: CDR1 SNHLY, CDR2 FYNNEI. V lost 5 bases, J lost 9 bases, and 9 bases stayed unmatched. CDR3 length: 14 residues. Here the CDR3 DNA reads TGTGCCAGCAGTCAACAGGGGGTAGGGCGGCCCCAGCATTTT. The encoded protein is CASSQQGVGRPQHF.

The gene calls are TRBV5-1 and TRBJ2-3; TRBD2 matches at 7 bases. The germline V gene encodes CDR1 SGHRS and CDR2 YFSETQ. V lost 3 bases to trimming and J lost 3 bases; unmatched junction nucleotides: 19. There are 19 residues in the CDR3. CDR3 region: CASSSNPGGRGVSTDTQYF. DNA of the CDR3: TGCGCCAGCAGCTCCAATCCGGGCGGGAGAGGAGTTAGTACAGATACGCAGTATTTT. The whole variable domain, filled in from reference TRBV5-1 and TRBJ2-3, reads KAGVTQTPRYLIKTRGQQVTLSCSPISGHRSVSWYQQTPGQGLQFLFEYFSETQRNKGNFPGRFSGRQFSNSRSEMNVSTLELGDSALYLCASSSNPGGRGVSTDTQYFGPGTRLTVL.

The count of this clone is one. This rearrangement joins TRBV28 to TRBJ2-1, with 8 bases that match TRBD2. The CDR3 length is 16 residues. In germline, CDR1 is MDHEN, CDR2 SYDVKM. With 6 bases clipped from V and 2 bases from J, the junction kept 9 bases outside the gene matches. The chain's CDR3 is CASSPPGLVTYNEQFF. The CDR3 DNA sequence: TGTGCCAGCAGCCCCCCGGGACTAGTAACCTACAATGAGCAGTTCTTC.

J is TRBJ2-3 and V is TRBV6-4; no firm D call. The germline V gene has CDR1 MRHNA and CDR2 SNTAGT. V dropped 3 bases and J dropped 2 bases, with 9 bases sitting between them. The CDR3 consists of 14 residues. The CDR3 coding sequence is TGTGCCAGCAGTGAAAACTGCTACACAGATACGCAGTATTTT. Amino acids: CASSENCYTDTQYF.

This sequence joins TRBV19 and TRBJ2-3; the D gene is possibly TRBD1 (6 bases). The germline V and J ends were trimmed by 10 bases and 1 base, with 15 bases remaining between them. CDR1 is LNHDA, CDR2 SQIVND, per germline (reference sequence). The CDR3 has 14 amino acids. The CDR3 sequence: CATDTGSGTDTQYF. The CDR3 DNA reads TGTGCCACCGATACAGGGTCGGGCACAGATACGCAGTATTTT.

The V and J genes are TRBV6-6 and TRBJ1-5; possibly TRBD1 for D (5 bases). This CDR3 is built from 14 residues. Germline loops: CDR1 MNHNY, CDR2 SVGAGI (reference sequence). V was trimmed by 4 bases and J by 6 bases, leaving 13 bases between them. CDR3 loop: CASSLAQGGQPQHF. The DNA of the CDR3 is TGTGCCAGCAGTTTGGCCCAGGGTGGTCAGCCCCAGCATTTT.

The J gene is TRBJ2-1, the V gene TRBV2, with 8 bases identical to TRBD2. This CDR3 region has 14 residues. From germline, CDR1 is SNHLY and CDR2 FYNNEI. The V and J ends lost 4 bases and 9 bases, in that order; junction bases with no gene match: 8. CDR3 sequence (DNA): TGTGCCAGCAGTGGTGGGACTAGGGCTGGTGAGCAGTTCTTC. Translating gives CASSGGTRAGEQFF.

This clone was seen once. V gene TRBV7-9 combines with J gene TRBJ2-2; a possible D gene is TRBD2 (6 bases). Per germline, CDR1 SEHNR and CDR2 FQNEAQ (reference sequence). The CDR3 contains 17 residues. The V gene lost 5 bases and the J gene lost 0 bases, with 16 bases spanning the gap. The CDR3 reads CASSRSQDYANTGELFF. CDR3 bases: TGTGCCAGCAGCCGATCCCAGGACTACGCGAACACCGGGGAGCTGTTTTTT.

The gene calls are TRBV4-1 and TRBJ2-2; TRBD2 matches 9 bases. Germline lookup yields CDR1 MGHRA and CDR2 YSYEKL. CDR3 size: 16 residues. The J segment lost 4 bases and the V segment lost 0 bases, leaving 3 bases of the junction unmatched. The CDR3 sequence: CASSQDLAGFTGELFF. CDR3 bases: TGCGCCAGCAGCCAAGATCTAGCGGGATTCACCGGGGAGCTGTTTTTT.

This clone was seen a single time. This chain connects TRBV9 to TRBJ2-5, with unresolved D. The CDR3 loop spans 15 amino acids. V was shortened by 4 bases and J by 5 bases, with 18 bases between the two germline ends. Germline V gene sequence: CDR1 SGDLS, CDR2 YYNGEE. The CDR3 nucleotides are TGTGCCAGCAGCCCTAGAGACCGACTCGGTGAGACCCAGTACTTC. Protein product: CASSPRDRLGETQYF. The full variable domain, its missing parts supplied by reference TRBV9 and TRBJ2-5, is DSGVTQTPKHLITATGQRVTLRCSPRSGDLSVYWYQQSLDQGLQFLIQYYNGEERAKGNILERFSAQQFPDLHSELNLSSLELGDSALYFCASSPRDRLGETQYFGPGTRLLVL.

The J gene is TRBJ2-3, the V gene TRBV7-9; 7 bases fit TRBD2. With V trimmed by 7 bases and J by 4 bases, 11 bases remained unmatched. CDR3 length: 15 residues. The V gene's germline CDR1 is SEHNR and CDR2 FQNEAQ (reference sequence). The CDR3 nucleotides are TGTGCCAGCACAGAAGGAGGCGGGAGCGCAGATACGCAGTATTTT. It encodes CASTEGGGSADTQYF.

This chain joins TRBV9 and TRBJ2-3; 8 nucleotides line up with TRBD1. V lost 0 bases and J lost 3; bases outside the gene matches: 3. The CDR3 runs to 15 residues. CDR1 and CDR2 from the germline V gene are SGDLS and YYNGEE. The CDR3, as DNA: TGTGCCAGCAGCGTAGGGACAGGGCTTACAGATACGCAGTATTTT. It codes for CASSVGTGLTDTQYF.

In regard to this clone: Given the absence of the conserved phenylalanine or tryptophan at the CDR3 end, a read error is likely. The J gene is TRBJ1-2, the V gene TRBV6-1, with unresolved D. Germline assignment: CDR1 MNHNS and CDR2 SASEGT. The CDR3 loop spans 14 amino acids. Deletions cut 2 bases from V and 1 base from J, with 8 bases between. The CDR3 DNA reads TGTGCCAGCAGTGAAACCGGGAATAACTATGGCTACACCCTC. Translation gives CASSETGNNYGYTL.

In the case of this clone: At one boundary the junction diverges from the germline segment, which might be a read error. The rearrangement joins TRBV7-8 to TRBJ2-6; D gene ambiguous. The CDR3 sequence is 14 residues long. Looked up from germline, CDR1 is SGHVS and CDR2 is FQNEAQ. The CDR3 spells CASSLSRGTNVLTF. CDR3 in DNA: TGTGCCAGCAGCCTAAGTCGTGGGACCAACGTCCTGACTTTC.